This TCR beta chain was profiled in a study of metastatic and nonmetastatic thyroid tumors. At the level of the study: Malignant thyroid and benign thyroid patients provided blood and tumor or nodule tissue whose repertoires were compared.

No treatment had been given to any patient before thyroid surgery. Per the original methods: Differences in CDR3 between clinicopathological groups were drawn on to build a classifier intended to discriminate distant-metastatic papillary thyroid cancer patients. TCRdb ran MiXCR on the PCR reads. The V and J calls reflect TCRdb's pipeline rather than the authors' work. Among tens of thousands of clones, about 12% were seen once, and the ten largest hold roughly 8.2%. CDR1 is LGHDT and CDR2 is YNNKEL in the germline V gene (reference sequence). CDR3 length: 14 residues. V was shortened by 0 bases and J by 2 bases, with 7 bases between the two germline ends. Study outcomes and limitations: Across blood and tumor, TCR beta diversity in malignant thyroid tumors was reportedly significantly higher than in benign nodules.

The table lists this clone with many counts. Its target is unknown. This clonotype was obtained from a female donor with papillary thyroid cancer or a benign thyroid nodule (not recorded which). Some clones in this sample may be carry-over from other donors' samples. Sample: tumor tissue. V is TRBV3-1 and J is TRBJ1-2; D gene unclear. The CDR3 loop is CASSQELQNYGYTF. CDR3 nucleotides: TGTGCCAGCAGCCAAGAGTTACAGAACTATGGCTACACCTTC.